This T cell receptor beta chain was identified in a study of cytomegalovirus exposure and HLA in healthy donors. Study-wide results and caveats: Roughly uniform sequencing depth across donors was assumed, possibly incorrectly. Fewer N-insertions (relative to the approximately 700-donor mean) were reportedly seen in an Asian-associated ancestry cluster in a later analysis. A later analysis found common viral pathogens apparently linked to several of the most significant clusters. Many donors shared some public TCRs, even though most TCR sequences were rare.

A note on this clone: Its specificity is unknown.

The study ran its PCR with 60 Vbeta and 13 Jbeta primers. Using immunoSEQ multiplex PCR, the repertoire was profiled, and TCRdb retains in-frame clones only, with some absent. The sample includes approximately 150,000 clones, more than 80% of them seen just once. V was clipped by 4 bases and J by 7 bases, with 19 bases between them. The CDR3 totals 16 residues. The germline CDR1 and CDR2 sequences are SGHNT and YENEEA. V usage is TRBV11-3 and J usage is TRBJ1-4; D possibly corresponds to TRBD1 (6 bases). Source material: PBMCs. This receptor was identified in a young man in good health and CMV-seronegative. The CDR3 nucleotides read TGTGCCAGCAGCTCGAGGGGGACGGTATCGGGTGAAAAACTGTTTTTT. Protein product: CASSSRGTVSGEKLFF.